The clone carrying this T cell receptor beta chain was counted between two and nine times. The sample comes from a study of blood T cell repertoires in COVID-19. Study-wide context: COVID-19 samples collected from the United States, Italy and Spain covered acute and convalescent phases.

Original processing notes: Quantification of nucleated cells was approximated via reference gene primer amplification. Assay used: immunoSEQ multiplex PCR; TCRdb lists only in-frame clones, some missing. The V and J calls and clone size come from that table; D and trimming were worked out from the DNA. The sample holds under 250,000 clones, 82% seen once. The CDR3 is made up of 13 amino acids. CDR1 and CDR2 from the germline V gene are SNHLY and FYNNEI. V was pared by 8 bases and J by 5 bases, with 15 bases between. The chain employs TRBV2 and TRBJ1-1; D is ambiguous. Sequencing was carried out using peripheral blood. The source is a woman aged 70-85 years with acute or convalescent COVID-19. CDR3 in amino acids: CASASSPRTEAFF. DNA of the CDR3: TGTGCCAGCGCCTCCTCCCCGAGAACTGAAGCTTTCTTT.